Given below is one TCR beta chain in context. The target antigen is unknown. This CDR3 comprises 13 residues. Germline values: CDR1 LNHDA, CDR2 SQIVND (reference sequence). Between the trimmed V and J ends, which lost 3 bases and 4 bases, there was a span of 7 bases. The data were obtained in a study of CD4 T cells in relation to SARS-CoV-2 and coronaviruses. Study outcomes and limitations: Memory recall responses, not primary responses primed in culture, are what the assay detects.

Libraries were prepared by immunoSEQ multiplex PCR; TCRdb keeps only in-frame clonotypes and omits some of them. In the table there are about 36,000 clones, around 80% of which are singletons. V usage is TRBV19 and J usage is TRBJ1-5, with no clear D. The TCR was taken from an adult with COVID-19. The sample taken for sequencing was memory CD4+ T cells from PBMCs, cultured in vitro. The CDR3 coding sequence is TGTGCCAGTAGTATCGAGTCGAATCAGCCCCAGCATTTT. It specifies CASSIESNQPQHF.